The present TCR beta chain was sequenced within a study of T cells in Graves' hyperthyroidism and ophthalmopathy. Disease duration was under 3 months in the ophthalmopathy patients, who also had a Clinical Activity Score of at least 3 and a NOSPECS grade of at least 4. TCR beta CDR3 regions were amplified from RNA transcripts. During a first-round RT-PCR of the TCR CDR3, the HTBI primer set was used. TCRdb called the multiplex PCR reads again in MiXCR, with one record for every CDR3 protein. The repertoire holds some 570,000 distinct CDR3 sequences, 15% to 20% seen once, with 17% in the top ten. V lost 1 base, J lost 3 bases, and 18 bases lay in between. Germline V gene lookup returns CDR1 LGHDT and CDR2 YNNKEL (reference sequence). The CDR3 is 17 amino acids.

The TCR sequence derives from a young woman with Graves' ophthalmopathy. The chain links TRBV3-1 to TRBJ1-2, with no clear D. Material for sequencing was blood. The CDR3 loop is CASSQGFVRISDYGYTF. DNA for the CDR3: TGTGCCAGCAGCCAAGGTTTTGTCCGGATCTCGGACTATGGCTACACCTTC.